This TCR beta chain comes out of a study of cytomegalovirus exposure and HLA in healthy donors. Study-level points and caveats: The only immune exposure information that was available was CMV serostatus. In all likelihood, a cluster of highly shared sequence variants was a sequencing artifact.

Comment on this clone: Its matching antigen is unknown.

The PCR employed 60 Vbeta primers together with 13 Jbeta primers. In the source study's methods: In a later analysis, approximately 73 million unique TCR beta chains included roughly 11 million shared by two or more donors. This table comes from immunoSEQ multiplex PCR, and its TCRdb copy is limited to in-frame clones, with some not included. V and J calls and clone size are copied from that table; D and trimming were computed from the DNA. Among about 130,000 clones listed, around four fifths were seen once. Trimming removed 6 bases from V and 8 bases from J, with 22 bases in between. CDR1 is MNHEY, CDR2 SMNVEV, per germline (reference sequence). The CDR3 runs 15 residues.

Sample: PBMCs. The source is a woman aged 40 to 55 in good health and CMV-seropositive. The chain employs TRBV27 and TRBJ1-2, with D tentatively TRBD1 (5 bases). The CDR3 is CASSLLGTQDKGYTF. The CDR3 region has the DNA TGTGCCAGCAGCCTGTTAGGGACTCAGGACAAAGGCTACACCTTC.